This T cell receptor (beta chain) was captured by sequencing in a study of T cell responses to AZD1222 COVID-19 vaccine. This table comes from immunoSEQ multiplex PCR, and its TCRdb copy is limited to in-frame clones, with some not included. The sample consists of more than 100,000 clones, about 90% of them appearing once. Germline CDR1 reads SGHNT; CDR2 reads YYREEE (reference sequence). The V segment lost 6 bases and the J segment 5 bases; nucleotides outside the gene matches: 14. The CDR3 has 15 residues. The chain is built from TRBV5-4 and TRBJ2-7; 7 bases line up with TRBD2. The sample here was peripheral blood, taken 28 days after the second AZD1222 dose. The TCR was taken from an adult who received the AZD1222 COVID-19 vaccine. DNA of the CDR3: TGTGCCAGCACCCGGCTTGGAGGGAGGGCCCACGAGCAGTACTTC. Translation gives CASTRLGGRAHEQYF.